The 15 T cell receptor beta chains below were found in one sample sequenced in a study of blood T cell repertoires in COVID-19. The assay was immunoSEQ multiplex PCR, and TCRdb's table has in-frame clones only and misses some. The table records around 190,000 clones, 86% of them present only once. Sequencing was performed on peripheral blood. These receptors were obtained from a man aged 70 or older with active or convalescent COVID-19.

V gene TRBV4-3 combines with J gene TRBJ1-2, with 10 bases lining up with TRBD1. V shed 4 bases, J shed 0 bases, and the junction held 5 bases outside the gene matches. This CDR3 is built from 16 residues. The germline V gene has CDR1 LGHNA and CDR2 YSLEER. The CDR3, as DNA: TGCGCCAGCAGCCCCCCCGGGACAGGGGCTAACTATGGCTACACCTTC. This encodes CASSPPGTGANYGYTF.

The V and J genes are TRBV9 and TRBJ2-5; TRBD2 aligns across 7 bases. Germline CDR1 SGDLS, CDR2 YYNGEE. V lost 0 bases and J lost 1; bases outside the gene matches: 3. The CDR3 is 15 amino acids. The DNA of the CDR3 is TGTGCCAGCAGCGTAGAGCGGGGCTTCCAAGAGACCCAGTACTTC. This sequence encodes CASSVERGFQETQYF.

This sequence joins TRBV2 and TRBJ1-1; D possibly corresponds to TRBD1 (6 bases). V was shortened by 7 bases and J by 2 bases, with 11 bases between the two germline ends. CDR1 and CDR2 from the germline V gene are SNHLY and FYNNEI. The CDR3 is made up of 13 amino acids. The DNA for the CDR3 is TGTGCCAGCATTTACAGGGCTAACACTGAAGCTTTCTTT. Translating it yields CASIYRANTEAFF.

This clone was seen once. This rearrangement joins TRBV18 to TRBJ1-1; 7 positions match TRBD1. Trimming took 4 bases from V and 1 from J; bases not matched to a gene: 3. Germline assignment: CDR1 KGHSH and CDR2 LQKENI. The CDR3 contains 14 residues. The CDR3 region has the DNA TGTGCCAGCTCACGGGACAGAAGGAACACTGAAGCTTTCTTT. The encoded protein is CASSRDRRNTEAFF. Variable domain in full (rest from reference TRBV18 and TRBJ1-1): NAGVMQNPRHLVRRRGQEARLRCSPMKGHSHVYWYRQLPEEGLKFMVYLQKENIIDESGMPKERFSAEFPKEGPSILRIQQVVRGDSAAYFCASSRDRRNTEAFFGQGTRLTVV.

This clone was seen only a few times. This chain connects TRBV7-3 to TRBJ2-2, with a weak D call TRBD2 (5 bases). The germline V and J ends were trimmed by 3 bases and 1 base, with 6 bases remaining between them. Germline CDR1 and CDR2: SGHTA and FQGTGA. The CDR3 is made up of 14 amino acids. CDR3: CASSFSVNTGELFF. CDR3 DNA sequence: TGTGCCAGCAGCTTTAGCGTGAACACCGGGGAGCTGTTTTTT. Combining the CDR3 with reference TRBV7-3 and TRBJ2-2 gives the whole variable domain GAGVSQTPSNKVTEKGKYVELRCDPISGHTALYWYRQSLGQGPEFLIYFQGTGAADDSGLPNDRFFAVRPEGSVSTLKIQRTERGDSAVYLCASSFSVNTGELFFGEGSRLTVL.

This clone was counted only a few times. V and J are TRBV12-3 or TRBV12-4 and TRBJ1-2; D remains unclear. Trimming took off 4 bases at V and 6 bases at J, with 12 bases between the two ends. This CDR3 contains 13 residues. The CDR3 region has the DNA TGTGCCAGCAGTTCCCGTCGCGGTAATGGCTACACCTTC. It yields the protein CASSSRRGNGYTF.

The chain joins TRBV27 to TRBJ1-2; D possibly corresponds to TRBD1 (5 bases). The CDR3 length is 15 residues. V shed 5 bases and J shed 4 bases, with 17 bases lying between them. In germline, CDR1 is MNHEY, CDR2 SMNVEV (reference sequence). CDR3 DNA sequence: TGTGCCAGCAGTGGGACTGCTTTTCGCCCCTATGGCTACACCTTC. Protein: CASSGTAFRPYGYTF.

The rearrangement links TRBV6-2 or TRBV6-3 to TRBJ1-1; 11 bases align to TRBD1. The length of the CDR3 is 13 residues. V lost 5 bases, J lost 5 bases, and 1 base stayed unmatched. Germline V lookup: CDR1 MNHEY, CDR2 SVGEGT. The CDR3: CASSGTGGTEAFF. CDR3 nucleotide sequence: TGTGCCAGCAGTGGGACAGGGGGGACTGAAGCTTTCTTT.

The rearrangement links TRBV4-3 to TRBJ2-7; D not certain. This CDR3 is 15 amino acids long. The V gene lost 3 bases and the J gene lost 1 base, with 13 bases spanning the gap. Per germline, CDR1 LGHNA and CDR2 YSLEER. This chain's CDR3 is CASSHTYVASYEQYF. CDR3 nucleotides: TGCGCCAGCAGCCACACGTACGTGGCTTCCTACGAGCAGTACTTC.

J is TRBJ1-2 and V is TRBV3-1 (or the pseudogene TRBV3-2); 9 bases align to TRBD1. In germline, CDR1 is LGHDT, CDR2 YNNKEL (reference sequence). Trimming at V came to 3 bases and at J to 13 bases, leaving 9 bases not matched to a gene. The CDR3 consists of 13 residues. CDR3 bases: TGTGCCAGCAGCCAGCCCCGGACAGGGGCAATCACCTTC. Translation: CASSQPRTGAITF.

The gene calls are TRBV18 and TRBJ1-3; tentative D call: TRBD1 (5 bases). Trimming left V 1 base short and J 2 bases short, with 6 bases between. CDR1 is KGHSH and CDR2 is LQKENI in the germline V gene. This CDR3 is 14 amino acids long. CDR3 region: CASSPQGTGNTIYF. The CDR3 DNA reads TGTGCCAGCTCACCACAGGGGACTGGAAACACCATATATTTT.

The genes are TRBV2 and TRBJ2-2; D is uncertain. Trimming removed 6 bases from V and 8 bases from J, with 7 bases in between. Germline V gene lookup returns CDR1 SNHLY and CDR2 FYNNEI. This CDR3 has 11 amino acids. The CDR3 DNA follows: TGTGCCAGCAGAGATACAGGGGAGCTGTTTTTT. This encodes CASRDTGELFF.

CDR3 amino acids: CASSLMDQGSAEAFF. In DNA form, the CDR3 reads TGTGCCAGCAGCTTGATGGATCAGGGAAGTGCTGAAGCTTTCTTT. This chain uses TRBV11-2 with TRBJ1-1; TRBD1 might be the D (5 bases). CDR1 and CDR2 (germline): SGHAT, FQNNGV. Trimming took off 3 bases at V and 6 bases at J, with 17 bases between the two ends. The CDR3 runs 15 residues.

This chain uses TRBV29-1 with TRBJ1-2; D is ambiguous. V lost 3 bases to trimming and J lost 0 bases, with 23 bases between them. The CDR3 spans 18 residues. Germline CDR1 reads SQVTM; CDR2 reads ANQGSEA. Here the CDR3 DNA reads TGCAGCGTTGATGACCTTACGTCGACGCGGGGAACTAACTATGGCTACACCTTC. It is translated as CSVDDLTSTRGTNYGYTF.

The chain combines TRBV9 with TRBJ2-2; D might be TRBD1 (5 bases). Germline CDR1 reads SGDLS; CDR2 reads YYNGEE. Trimming left V 2 bases short and J 7 bases short, with 9 bases between. The CDR3 is 13 amino acids. The CDR3 region is CASSVQGNGELFF. Written as DNA, the CDR3 is TGTGCCAGCAGCGTCCAGGGCAACGGGGAGCTGTTTTTT.